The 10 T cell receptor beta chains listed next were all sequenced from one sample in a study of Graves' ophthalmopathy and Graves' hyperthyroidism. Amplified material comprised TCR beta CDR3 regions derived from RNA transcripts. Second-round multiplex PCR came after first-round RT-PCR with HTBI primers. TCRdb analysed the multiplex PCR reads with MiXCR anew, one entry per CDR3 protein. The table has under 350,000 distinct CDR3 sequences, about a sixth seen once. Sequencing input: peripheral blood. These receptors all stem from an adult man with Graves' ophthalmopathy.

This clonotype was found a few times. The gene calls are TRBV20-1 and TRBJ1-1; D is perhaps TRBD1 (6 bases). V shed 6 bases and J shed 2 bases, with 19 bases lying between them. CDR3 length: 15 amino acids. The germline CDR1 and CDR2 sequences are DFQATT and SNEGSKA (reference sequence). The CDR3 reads CSAQQSGATNTEAFF. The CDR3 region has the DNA TGCAGTGCCCAGCAATCAGGGGCCACAAACACTGAAGCTTTCTTT.

The CDR3 is CASSELSDLNTEAFF. The CDR3 DNA reads as TGTGCCAGCAGTGAGTTGTCAGATTTGAACACTGAAGCTTTCTTT. This chain links TRBV6-1 with TRBJ1-1; D gene unclear. Trimming cost V 3 bases and J 0 bases, with 11 bases left between them. The CDR3 has 15 amino acids. CDR1 is MNHNS, CDR2 SASEGT, per germline.

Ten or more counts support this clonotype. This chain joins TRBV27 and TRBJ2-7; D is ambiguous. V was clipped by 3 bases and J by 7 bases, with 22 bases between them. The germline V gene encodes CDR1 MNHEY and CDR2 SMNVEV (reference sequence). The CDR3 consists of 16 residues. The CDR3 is CASSLSLETVAGEQYF. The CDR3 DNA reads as TGTGCCAGCAGTTTGAGTCTTGAGACGGTCGCTGGGGAGCAGTACTTC.

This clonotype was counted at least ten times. Written as DNA, the CDR3 is TGTGCCAGCAGCATAGGGACAGGGTCGGTTGGAAACACCATATATTTT. Translation gives CASSIGTGSVGNTIYF. The chain carries TRBV7-6 and TRBJ1-3; 9 nucleotides line up with TRBD1. The CDR3 is 16 amino acids. CDR1 and CDR2 from the germline V gene are SGHVS and FNYEAQ. After removal of 5 bases from V and 3 bases from J, the junction contained 8 bases not matched to a gene.

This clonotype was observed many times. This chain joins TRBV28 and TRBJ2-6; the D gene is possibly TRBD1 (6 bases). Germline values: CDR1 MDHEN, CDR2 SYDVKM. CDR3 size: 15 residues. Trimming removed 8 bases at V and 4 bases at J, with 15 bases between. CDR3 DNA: TGTGCCAGCCGGATTACAGGGACCGGGGCCAACGTCCTGACTTTC. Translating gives CASRITGTGANVLTF. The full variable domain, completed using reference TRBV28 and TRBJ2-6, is DVKVTQSSRYLVKRTGEKVFLECVQDMDHENMFWYRQDPGLGLRLIYFSYDVKMKEKGDIPEGYSVSREKKERFSLILESASTNQTSMYLCASRITGTGANVLTFGAGSRLTVL.

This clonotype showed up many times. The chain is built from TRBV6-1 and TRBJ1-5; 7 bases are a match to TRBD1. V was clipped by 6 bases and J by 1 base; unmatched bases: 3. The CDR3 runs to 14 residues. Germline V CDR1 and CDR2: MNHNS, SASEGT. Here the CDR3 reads CASRIQGSNQPQHF. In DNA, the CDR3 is TGTGCCAGCAGGATACAGGGGAGCAATCAGCCCCAGCATTTT.

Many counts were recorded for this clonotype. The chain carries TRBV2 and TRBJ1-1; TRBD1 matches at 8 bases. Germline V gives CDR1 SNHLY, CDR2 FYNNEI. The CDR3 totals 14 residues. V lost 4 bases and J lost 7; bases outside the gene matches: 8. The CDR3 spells CASSVGQGIGEAFF. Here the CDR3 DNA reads TGTGCCAGCAGTGTTGGACAGGGTATAGGTGAAGCTTTCTTT.

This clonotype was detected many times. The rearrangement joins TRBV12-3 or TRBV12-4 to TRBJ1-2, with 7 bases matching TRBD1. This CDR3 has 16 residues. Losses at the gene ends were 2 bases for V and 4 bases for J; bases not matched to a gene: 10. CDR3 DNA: TGTGCCAGCAGTTTATGGCAAGCCAGGGGGTCCTATGGCTACACCTTC. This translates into CASSLWQARGSYGYTF.

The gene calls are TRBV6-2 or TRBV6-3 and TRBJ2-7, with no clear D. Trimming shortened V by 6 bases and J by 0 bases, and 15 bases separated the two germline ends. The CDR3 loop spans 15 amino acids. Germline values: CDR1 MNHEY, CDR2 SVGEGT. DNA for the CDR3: TGTGCCAGCAGCCCGTACGTAGGATCCTCCTACGAGCAGTACTTC. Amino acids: CASSPYVGSSYEQYF.

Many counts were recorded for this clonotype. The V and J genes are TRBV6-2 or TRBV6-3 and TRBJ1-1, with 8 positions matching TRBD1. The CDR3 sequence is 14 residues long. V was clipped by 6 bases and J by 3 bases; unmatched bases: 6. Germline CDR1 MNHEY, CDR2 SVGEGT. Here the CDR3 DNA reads TGTGCCAGCAGCCCACAGGGGGTACACACTGAAGCTTTCTTT. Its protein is CASSPQGVHTEAFF.